This is a list of T cell receptor beta chains from one sample in a study of T cells in Graves' hyperthyroidism and ophthalmopathy. TCRdb analysed the multiplex PCR reads with MiXCR anew, one entry per CDR3 protein. The sample lists 660,000 or so distinct CDR3 sequences; roughly 45% were seen once. The sequenced material came from peripheral blood or thyroid tissue (not recorded which). These receptors were obtained from an adult man with Graves' disease, either hyperthyroidism or ophthalmopathy (not recorded which). The CDR3 runs from the conserved cysteine through the conserved F or W. D genes are given only for firm matches. Clone size is given for some rows only: seen once, a few or many times, or a class if the clone is expanded.

.	.	TRBV6-1	TRBJ1-1	TGTGCCAGCAATGATCCTTACAGTGGGAACACTGAAGCTTTCTTT	CASNDPYSGNTEAFF
.	.	TRBV12-3/TRBV12-4	TRBJ1-1	TGTGCCAGCAGTTCCGTACCCCCGACAAGCACTGAAGCTTTCTTT	CASSSVPPTSTEAFF
.	.	TRBV25-1	TRBJ1-1	TGTACCAGCAGAGATTGGGGGAAGAACACTGAAGCTTTCTTT	CTSRDWGKNTEAFF
.	few	TRBV20-1	TRBJ1-2	TGCAGTGCTCTATCGACCGGTCCCACTGGTGGCTACACCTTC	CSALSTGPTGGYTF
.	.	TRBV15	TRBJ2-5	TGTGCCACCAGCAGATATCCAGGGTTAAGGGCGGAGACCCAGTACTTC	CATSRYPGLRAETQYF
.	few	TRBV6-5	TRBJ1-1	TGTGCCAGCAATCGCGTCGACGGCGGCACTGAAGCTTTCTTT	CASNRVDGGTEAFF
.	many	TRBV19	TRBJ1-5	TGTGCCAGTAGTCAGGGCACTCAGCCCCAGCATTTT	CASSQGTQPQHF
.	many	TRBV7-9	TRBJ1-1	TGTGCCAGCAGCTTAGGGTCCATGAACACTGAAGCTTTCTTT	CASSLGSMNTEAFF
.	.	TRBV29-1	TRBJ1-3	TGCAGCGTTGAAGATCTGCCCTCTGGGAACACCATATATTTT	CSVEDLPSGNTIYF
TRBD1	.	TRBV2	TRBJ1-2	TGTGCCAGCAGTGCCAGACAGGGGGCCTGGAACTATGGCTACACCTTC	CASSARQGAWNYGYTF
.	.	TRBV24-1	TRBJ1-3	TGTGCCACCATGGCCGGGACAAAGAACACCATATATTTT	CATMAGTKNTIYF
TRBD1	few	TRBV19	TRBJ1-2	TGTGCCAGTCTTCAGACAGGGCCGGGCGATGGCTACACCTTC	CASLQTGPGDGYTF
.	.	TRBV24-1	TRBJ1-5	TGTGCCACCAGTAGTATAGGGATCAATAGCAATCAGCCCCAGCATTTT	CATSSIGINSNQPQHF
TRBD1	.	TRBV5-4	TRBJ1-2	TGTGCCAGCAGCACTCCGACAGGGGGCAAGAATGGCTACACCTTC	CASSTPTGGKNGYTF
.	.	TRBV11-1	TRBJ2-1	TGTGCCAGCAGCTTAGTGCGACTTCAGGTGTACAATGAGCAGTTCTTC	CASSLVRLQVYNEQFF
TRBD1	.	TRBV20-1	TRBJ2-5	TGCAGTGCAACCGCCGGGACAGGGGAAGAGACCCAGTACTTC	CSATAGTGEETQYF
TRBD1	.	TRBV2	TRBJ1-6	TGTGCCAGTTACCGGGACAGGGACTCACCCCTCCACTTT	CASYRDRDSPLHF
.	.	TRBV13	TRBJ1-3	TGTGCCAGCAGCCTGGACACCGGAAACACCATATATTTT	CASSLDTGNTIYF
TRBD1	.	TRBV29-1	TRBJ2-5	TGCAGCGTTGTACAGGGGGATGAGACCCAGTACTTC	CSVVQGDETQYF
.	.	TRBV20-1	TRBJ1-2	TGCAGTGCTAGGAACAGCATCTATGGCTACACCTTC	CSARNSIYGYTF
TRBD1	.	TRBV15	TRBJ1-2	TGTGCCACCAGCAGAGAACAGGGGGCTCTTACCTATGGCTACACCTTC	CATSREQGALTYGYTF
TRBD1	.	TRBV6-1	TRBJ1-2	TGTGCCAGCAGTCAACGGACAGGGACCCTAGCTAACTATGGCTACACCTTC	CASSQRTGTLANYGYTF
.	few	TRBV7-2	TRBJ1-5	TGTGCCAGCAGCTCCCAGTCAGCTCATCAGCCCCAGCATTTT	CASSSQSAHQPQHF
.	many	TRBV29-1	TRBJ1-1	TGCAGCGTGAACGACGGAGTGAACACTGAAGCTTTCTTT	CSVNDGVNTEAFF
.	many	TRBV24-1	TRBJ1-2	TGTGCCACCAGTAGTGACGCTTATGGCTACACCTTC	CATSSDAYGYTF
TRBD1	many	TRBV19	TRBJ1-6	TGTGCCAGTACCCTGACAGGGACGAATTCACCCCTCCACTTT	CASTLTGTNSPLHF